The 20 T cell receptor beta chains below were found in one sample sequenced in a study of beta chain features in type 1 diabetes. All of the isolated RNA was reverse transcribed, so expressed TCRB transcripts were sequenced. Data came from immunoSEQ multiplex PCR; TCRdb stores just in-frame clones and leaves some out. The sample includes more than 350,000 clones, over 9.5% seen only once; the top ten take 0.046%. Sequencing input: naive CD4+ T cells from blood. The receptors derive from a woman aged 18-35 years in good health.

This chain links TRBV28 with TRBJ1-2; the match to TRBD1 covers 8 bases. The CDR3 totals 15 residues. With V trimmed by 4 bases and J by 5 bases, 9 bases remained unmatched. Germline CDR1 reads MDHEN; CDR2 reads SYDVKM. CDR3 loop: CASSSSDRGGYGYTF. CDR3 nucleotide sequence: TGTGCCAGCAGTTCGTCCGACAGGGGAGGTTATGGCTACACCTTC.

The chain has TRBV7-2 and TRBJ2-2; the D is unclear. Germline V gene sequence: CDR1 SGHTA, CDR2 FQGNSA. This CDR3 has 17 amino acids. Between the trimmed V and J ends, which lost 5 bases and 6 bases, there was a span of 22 bases. CDR3 nucleotides: TGTGCCAGCAGCCCCAGAATCAACGGCGTTGGTCCCGGGGAGCTGTTTTTT. Its protein is CASSPRINGVGPGELFF.

This chain uses TRBV10-3 with TRBJ1-2; 11 bases are a match to TRBD1. Per the germline V gene, CDR1 is ENHRY and CDR2 is SYGVKD. The CDR3 runs to 15 residues. The trim removed 2 bases at V and 3 bases at J, leaving 2 bases unmatched. CDR3 protein: CAISEKGQGDYGYTF. CDR3 DNA sequence: TGTGCCATCAGTGAGAAGGGACAGGGGGACTATGGCTACACCTTC.

V and J are TRBV7-2 and TRBJ2-3; 10 bases fit TRBD2. CDR1 and CDR2 from the germline V gene are SGHTA and FQGNSA. J gave up 5 bases and V 10 bases, and 9 bases lay outside the gene matches. This CDR3 is 14 amino acids long. Here the CDR3 DNA reads TGTGCCACCAATAGCGGGAGGTGGGAAGATACGCAGTATTTT. Amino acids: CATNSGRWEDTQYF.

The table lists this clone with a few counts. Given a much more abundant clone one base away, this may be a read error. Different DNA sequences within this sample yield the same CDR3. The V call is TRBV7-9, the J call TRBJ2-3, with D uncertain. Germline values: CDR1 SEHNR, CDR2 FQNEAQ (reference sequence). The CDR3 is 11 residues long. Trimming left V 6 bases short and J 2 bases short, with 3 bases between. This CDR3 is CASSSTDTQYF. In DNA form, the CDR3 reads TGTGCCAGCAGTTCCACAGATACGCAGTATTTT. Drawing the rest from reference TRBV7-9 and TRBJ2-3, the complete variable domain is DTGVSQNPRHKITKRGQNVTFRCDPISEHNRLYWYRQTLGQGPEFLTYFQNEAQLEKSRLLSDRFSAERPKGSFSTLEIQRTEQGDSAMYLCASSSTDTQYFGPGTRLTVL.

This clone came up a few times. V usage is TRBV7-8 and J usage is TRBJ1-2, with 7 positions matching TRBD1. CDR1 SGHVS and CDR2 FQNEAQ come from the germline V gene. V shed 2 bases and J 7 bases; nucleotides not matched to a gene: 4. CDR3 size: 13 residues. CDR3 region: CASSLRRGPGYTF. In nucleotides, the CDR3 is TGTGCCAGCAGCTTACGAAGGGGGCCTGGCTACACCTTC.

Notes on this clone: The junction and the germline gene differ at one end; a read error may be behind it. The chain has TRBV7-7 and TRBJ2-2; D remains unclear. Germline V lookup: CDR1 SSHAT, CDR2 FNYEAQ (reference sequence). CDR3 size: 13 residues. The CDR3 nucleotides read TGTGCTAGCAGCTTCCTTAGTTCCGGGGAGCTGTTTTTT. Translated, it gives CASSFLSSGELFF.

This clone has more than one count but fewer than ten. The CDR3 reads CASSQVDRGPYTEAFF. In nucleotides, the CDR3 is TGTGCCAGCAGCCAAGTGGACAGGGGGCCATACACTGAAGCTTTCTTT. The rearrangement uses TRBV14 and TRBJ1-1; 11 nucleotides agree with TRBD1. This CDR3 is 16 amino acids long. Germline assignment: CDR1 SGHDN and CDR2 FVKESK. The ends lost 1 base at V and 3 bases at J; junction bases unmatched: 4.

The chain employs TRBV4-3 and TRBJ2-3; maybe TRBD2 (6 bases). This CDR3 region has 18 residues. V was cut by 4 bases and J by 0 bases, with 20 bases left in between. Germline assignment: CDR1 LGHNA and CDR2 YSLEER. The CDR3 DNA reads as TGCGCCAGCAGCCGAAATAATATCGGGGGAACTAGCACAGATACGCAGTATTTT. Protein sequence: CASSRNNIGGTSTDTQYF.

This clone was found a few times. CDR3 loop: CASLLSSSYNSPLHF. The CDR3 nucleotides are TGTGCCAGCCTCCTCAGCAGCTCCTATAATTCACCCCTCCACTTT. The chain combines TRBV27 with TRBJ1-6, with no clear D. Trimming removed 8 bases at V and 0 bases at J, with 11 bases between. Germline V gives CDR1 MNHEY, CDR2 SMNVEV (reference sequence). This CDR3 has 15 amino acids.

This clone turned up a few times. This chain joins TRBV10-3 and TRBJ1-2; a possible D gene is TRBD1 (5 bases). This CDR3 is built from 14 residues. CDR1 is ENHRY and CDR2 is SYGVKD in the germline V gene. Trimming left V 3 bases short and J 6 bases short, with 14 bases between. In DNA, the CDR3 is TGTGCCATCAGTGAATTTGGGACCCTGGATGGCTACACCTTC. It specifies CAISEFGTLDGYTF.

V is TRBV2 and J is TRBJ1-4; 9 bases are a match to TRBD1. After removal of 6 bases from V and 5 bases from J, the junction contained 4 bases not matched to a gene. The CDR3 contains 14 residues. The germline CDR1 and CDR2 sequences are SNHLY and FYNNEI. The CDR3 DNA follows: TGTGCCAGCAGCGCCGGGACAGGGAATGAAAAACTGTTTTTT. Translated, it gives CASSAGTGNEKLFF. The full variable domain, with the rest looked up from reference TRBV2 and TRBJ1-4, is EPEVTQTPSHQVTQMGQEVILRCVPISNHLYFYWYRQILGQKVEFLVSFYNNEISEKSEIFDDQFSVERPDGSNFTLKIRSTKLEDSAMYFCASSAGTGNEKLFFGSGTQLSVL.

The chain is built from TRBV9 and TRBJ2-5, with a weak D call TRBD2 (7 bases). Germline CDR1 is SGDLS and CDR2 is YYNGEE. This CDR3 is 15 amino acids long. V dropped 1 base and J dropped 3 bases, with 13 bases sitting between them. CDR3 DNA sequence: TGTGCCAGCAGCGTAAATGTAGGGGGGGAAGAGACCCAGTACTTC. This codes for CASSVNVGGEETQYF.

This clone was seen only a few times. This chain links TRBV15 with TRBJ2-3; D ambiguous. The germline V gene encodes CDR1 LNHNV and CDR2 YYDKDF (reference sequence). Trimming cost V 5 bases and J 4 bases, with 19 bases left between them. This CDR3 contains 16 residues. DNA of the CDR3: TGTGCCACCAGCGTGAAACAAGGTTTCCTCTCAGATACGCAGTATTTT. Its protein is CATSVKQGFLSDTQYF. Based on the CDR3 plus reference TRBV15 and TRBJ2-3, the full variable domain is DAMVIQNPRYQVTQFGKPVTLSCSQTLNHNVMYWYQQKSSQAPKLLFHYYDKDFNNEADTPDNFQSRRPNTSFCFLDIRSPGLGDTAMYLCATSVKQGFLSDTQYFGPGTRLTVL.

This clone was counted between two and nine times. The chain carries TRBV10-3 and TRBJ1-1; a weak D match, TRBD1 (5 bases). Germline V CDR1 and CDR2: ENHRY, SYGVKD. The CDR3 has 14 amino acids. V lost 5 bases and J lost 3, with 13 bases in between. The CDR3 loop reads CAISTQGRDTEAFF. Here the CDR3 DNA reads TGTGCCATCAGTACCCAGGGCAGGGACACTGAAGCTTTCTTT.

V gene TRBV7-9 combines with J gene TRBJ1-1; D unresolved. The germline CDR1 and CDR2 sequences are SEHNR and FQNEAQ (reference sequence). The ends were cut back, 5 bases at V and 2 bases at J, with 9 bases in the middle. This CDR3 comprises 13 residues. CDR3 protein: CASSRTDNTEAFF. Here the CDR3 DNA reads TGTGCCAGCAGCCGAACAGACAACACTGAAGCTTTCTTT.

The genes are TRBV18 and TRBJ1-1; 10 nucleotides agree with TRBD1. The CDR3 runs to 16 residues. V shed 5 bases and J 0 bases; nucleotides not matched to a gene: 6. CDR1 and CDR2 (germline): KGHSH, LQKENI. CDR3 DNA sequence: TGTGCCAGCTCAGAGAGACAGGGGGCAGTGAACACTGAAGCTTTCTTT. Translated, it gives CASSERQGAVNTEAFF.

The rearrangement uses TRBV7-3 and TRBJ2-2, with D possibly TRBD1 on 6 matching bases. This CDR3 is built from 14 residues. The V end lost 3 bases, the J end lost 3 bases, and 8 bases lay between the germline ends. Germline V gene data show CDR1 as SGHTA and CDR2 as FQGTGA. In DNA form, the CDR3 reads TGTGCCAGCAGCTTGGACAGCTACACCGGGGAGCTGTTTTTT. Its protein product is CASSLDSYTGELFF. Supplemented by reference TRBV7-3 and TRBJ2-2, the full variable domain reads GAGVSQTPSNKVTEKGKYVELRCDPISGHTALYWYRQSLGQGPEFLIYFQGTGAADDSGLPNDRFFAVRPEGSVSTLKIQRTERGDSAVYLCASSLDSYTGELFFGEGSRLTVL.

This clone occurred a few times. The chain couples TRBV7-2 to TRBJ2-7; 7 nucleotides line up with TRBD2. Germline assignment: CDR1 SGHTA and CDR2 FQGNSA. This CDR3 has 15 residues. Germline trimming cut 4 bases from V and 1 base from J; bases unmatched to any gene: 7. CDR3 region: CASSSNAGESYEQYF. CDR3 nucleotides: TGTGCCAGCAGCTCAAACGCGGGGGAGTCCTACGAGCAGTACTTC.

This CDR3 reads CASSLQGVGETQYF. In DNA form, the CDR3 reads TGTGCCAGCAGCCTACAGGGGGTGGGAGAGACCCAGTACTTC. The V call is TRBV7-9, the J call TRBJ2-5, with 8 nucleotides matching TRBD1. V was clipped by 5 bases and J by 4 bases; unmatched bases: 6. Germline V CDR1 and CDR2: SEHNR, FQNEAQ (reference sequence). The CDR3 totals 14 residues.